The entry below gives a single TCR beta chain sequence along with its context. Its cognate antigen is unknown. The sample is drawn from a study of T-cell memory formation after mild COVID-19. Study conclusions and caveats: Mainly in CM and EM were contracting CD4+ clones; CD8+ were in EMRA.

TCR alpha and TCR beta cDNA libraries carrying sample barcodes and UMIs were produced by 5'RACE using constant-segment primers. TCRdb fed the 5' RACE reads into MiXCR, producing one record per CDR3 protein. The sample holds more than 250,000 distinct CDR3 sequences, over 15% seen once. This CDR3 has 13 residues. Looked up from germline, CDR1 is MNHEY and CDR2 is SMNVEV (reference sequence). V lost 4 bases to trimming and J lost 7 bases, with 11 bases between them. This receptor was taken from a young man who had mild COVID-19 (a few samples of this study predate the infection). Cell type and time point are not known. This chain connects TRBV27 to TRBJ1-5; unclear D gene. The sequencing input was PBMCs or a T cell subset sorted from them (not recorded which). The CDR3 loop is CASSSNTVQPQHF. The CDR3 nucleotides are TGTGCCAGCAGTTCGAACACTGTACAGCCCCAGCATTTT.